The clone carrying this T cell receptor beta chain was observed many times. The antigen is unknown. At one end, the junction sequence differs from germline, possibly due to a read error. Arm-PCR of CDR3 regions with iRepertoire HTBI primers generated TCR beta libraries. TCRdb reprocessed the multiplex PCR reads with MiXCR, giving one entry per CDR3 protein. Of 250,000 to 300,000 distinct CDR3 sequences listed, around 23% are singletons. The sample originates from a study of regulatory T cells in long-lasting Graves disease. Overall study results and limits: Compared with new cases, persistent Graves' patients showed reduced TCR diversity.

CDR3 length equals 14 residues. Germline CDR1 is SGHTA and CDR2 is FQGTGA. Time point in this sample: persistent/refractory GD, antithyroid drugs over 5 years with positive TRAb. Preparation of the TCR library used RNA extracted from PBMCs. This TCR derives from a female donor with Graves disease. V usage is TRBV7-3 and J usage is TRBJ1-1; possible D gene TRBD1, 5 bases. The specimen was peripheral blood mononuclear cells (PBMCs), collected when the disease was refractory, from a patient treated with antithyroid drugs. The chain's CDR3 is CASSLQGLNTEAFF. As DNA, the CDR3 is TGCGCCAGCAGCTTGCAGGGATTGAACACTGAAGCTTTCTTT.